The rows below give T cell receptor beta chains drawn from one sample of a study of cytomegalovirus exposure and HLA in healthy donors. Sequencing was performed with immunoSEQ multiplex PCR; in TCRdb, only in-frame clones are kept and a portion is missing. The sample has 110,000 or so clones, 70% to 80% seen once. The sequenced sample consisted of PBMCs. These receptors came from a middle-aged woman in good health and CMV-seropositive. CDR3s include the opening cysteine and the closing phenylalanine or tryptophan. Fields, in order: J gene, clone size, CDR3 length, D gene, V gene, CDR3 DNA, CDR3 protein. The D gene is left open where the match is weak. Some rows have no size entry. The others give once, few or many, or a class for an expanded clone.

j_call: TRBJ1-1
clone_size: -
cdr3_length: 14
d_call: TRBD1
v_call: TRBV30
cdr3_nt: TGTGCCTGGGGGACGGGACAGGGGAACACTGAAGCTTTCTTT
cdr3_aa: CAWGTGQGNTEAFF

j_call: TRBJ2-1
clone_size: -
cdr3_length: 15
d_call: TRBD2
v_call: TRBV27
cdr3_nt: TGTGCCAGCAGTATTAGCGGGAATCCCTACAATGAGCAGTTCTTC
cdr3_aa: CASSISGNPYNEQFF

j_call: TRBJ1-2
clone_size: -
cdr3_length: 16
d_call: -
v_call: TRBV14
cdr3_nt: TGTGCCAGCAGCCAAGATCGGCGGTCAGGAGGCTATGGCTACACCTTC
cdr3_aa: CASSQDRRSGGYGYTF

j_call: TRBJ1-1
clone_size: -
cdr3_length: 21
d_call: TRBD1
v_call: TRBV28
cdr3_nt: TGTGCCAGCAGTTTATGGGAAGGACAGGGGGCGGGTAGGCGATTGAACACTGAAGCTTTCTTT
cdr3_aa: CASSLWEGQGAGRRLNTEAFF

j_call: TRBJ2-3
clone_size: -
cdr3_length: 16
d_call: -
v_call: TRBV11-2
cdr3_nt: TGTGCCAGCAGTCCCCACGGGGGAGTGGCCACAGATACGCAGTATTTT
cdr3_aa: CASSPHGGVATDTQYF

j_call: TRBJ1-1
clone_size: once
cdr3_length: 14
d_call: TRBD1
v_call: TRBV29-1
cdr3_nt: TGCAGCGTTTCCCCACAGGGGGCGGGCACTGAAGCTTTCTTT
cdr3_aa: CSVSPQGAGTEAFF

j_call: TRBJ2-1
clone_size: -
cdr3_length: 16
d_call: TRBD1
v_call: TRBV6-4
cdr3_nt: TGTGCCAGCAGTCTACAGGGGCCCCCGGGAAGAGATGAGCAGTTCTTC
cdr3_aa: CASSLQGPPGRDEQFF

j_call: TRBJ1-2
clone_size: few
cdr3_length: 13
d_call: -
v_call: TRBV19
cdr3_nt: TGTGCCAGTCATTCCGGTCGTGCTTATGGCTACACCTTC
cdr3_aa: CASHSGRAYGYTF

j_call: TRBJ2-5
clone_size: -
cdr3_length: 11
d_call: -
v_call: TRBV11-3
cdr3_nt: TGTGCCAGCAGCTCTCAGGGGACCCAGTACTTC
cdr3_aa: CASSSQGTQYF

j_call: TRBJ1-5
clone_size: -
cdr3_length: 14
d_call: TRBD1
v_call: TRBV19
cdr3_nt: TGTGCCAGTAGAAGGACAGGGGACAATCAGCCCCAGCATTTT
cdr3_aa: CASRRTGDNQPQHF

j_call: TRBJ2-3
clone_size: -
cdr3_length: 15
d_call: TRBD2
v_call: TRBV2
cdr3_nt: TGTGCCAGCAGACTCCGGGACTACCCCACAGATACGCAGTATTTT
cdr3_aa: CASRLRDYPTDTQYF

j_call: TRBJ2-5
clone_size: -
cdr3_length: 14
d_call: -
v_call: TRBV7-2
cdr3_nt: TGTGCCAGCAGCGCTGGGACTTCCCAAGAGACCCAGTACTTC
cdr3_aa: CASSAGTSQETQYF

j_call: TRBJ1-4
clone_size: once
cdr3_length: 15
d_call: -
v_call: TRBV5-1
cdr3_nt: TGCGCCAGCAGCCCTGGGAGGGGGGATAATGAAAAACTGTTTTTT
cdr3_aa: CASSPGRGDNEKLFF

j_call: TRBJ1-2
clone_size: -
cdr3_length: 17
d_call: TRBD1
v_call: TRBV19
cdr3_nt: TGTGCCAGTAGTATAGATCCCCGGACAGGGGGGAAATATGGCTACACCTTC
cdr3_aa: CASSIDPRTGGKYGYTF

j_call: TRBJ1-5
clone_size: -
cdr3_length: 14
d_call: -
v_call: TRBV15
cdr3_nt: TGTGCCACCAGCAGAGGTCCCAGGGATCAGCCCCAGCATTTT
cdr3_aa: CATSRGPRDQPQHF

j_call: TRBJ1-2
clone_size: -
cdr3_length: 15
d_call: -
v_call: TRBV9
cdr3_nt: TGTGCCAGCAGCTTACGGGACATTGGTAACTATGGCTACACCTTC
cdr3_aa: CASSLRDIGNYGYTF

j_call: TRBJ1-4
clone_size: -
cdr3_length: 17
d_call: -
v_call: TRBV30
cdr3_nt: TGTGCCTGGAGCCCCTCCCGGACATCAGCAACTAATGAAAAACTGTTTTTT
cdr3_aa: CAWSPSRTSATNEKLFF

j_call: TRBJ1-2
clone_size: -
cdr3_length: 13
d_call: TRBD1
v_call: TRBV27
cdr3_nt: TGTGCCAGCAGTGAACAGGGGCGGGGTGGCTACACCTTC
cdr3_aa: CASSEQGRGGYTF

j_call: TRBJ1-2
clone_size: -
cdr3_length: 16
d_call: TRBD1
v_call: TRBV7-9
cdr3_nt: TGTGCCAGCAGCCCCCGGACAGGGATAAAGGTAGGTGGCTACACCTTC
cdr3_aa: CASSPRTGIKVGGYTF

j_call: TRBJ2-2
clone_size: once
cdr3_length: 15
d_call: -
v_call: TRBV5-6
cdr3_nt: TGTGCCAGCAGCTTGGATAGGGGTAGCACCGGGGAGCTGTTTTTT
cdr3_aa: CASSLDRGSTGELFF

j_call: TRBJ2-7
clone_size: few
cdr3_length: 13
d_call: -
v_call: TRBV12-5
cdr3_nt: TGTGCTAGCGCTCCGCCAGGCAACTACGAGCAGTACTTC
cdr3_aa: CASAPPGNYEQYF

j_call: TRBJ2-1
clone_size: -
cdr3_length: 16
d_call: -
v_call: TRBV15
cdr3_nt: TGTGCCACCAGCAGAGCACTTTCGAGCTCCTACAATGAGCAGTTCTTC
cdr3_aa: CATSRALSSSYNEQFF

j_call: TRBJ2-1
clone_size: -
cdr3_length: 13
d_call: -
v_call: TRBV14
cdr3_nt: TGTGCCAGCAGCCGTTCAAGCATTTATGAGCAGTTCTTC
cdr3_aa: CASSRSSIYEQFF

j_call: TRBJ2-7
clone_size: few
cdr3_length: 11
d_call: -
v_call: TRBV2
cdr3_nt: TGTGCCAGAGGACAGAACTACGAGCAGTACTTC
cdr3_aa: CARGQNYEQYF

j_call: TRBJ1-5
clone_size: -
cdr3_length: 14
d_call: -
v_call: TRBV5-5
cdr3_nt: TGTGCCAGCAGCTTGTCGGGAGGGTATCAGCCCCAGCATTTT
cdr3_aa: CASSLSGGYQPQHF

j_call: TRBJ1-2
clone_size: -
cdr3_length: 16
d_call: -
v_call: TRBV7-9
cdr3_nt: TGTTCCAGCAGCTTAGGGGGAGTTGAAATAAACTATGGCTACACCTTC
cdr3_aa: CSSSLGGVEINYGYTF

j_call: TRBJ1-1
clone_size: -
cdr3_length: 16
d_call: TRBD1
v_call: TRBV30
cdr3_nt: TGTGCCTCCACGATCAGGGGGCGGGTCAAGGACACTGAAGCTTTCTTT
cdr3_aa: CASTIRGRVKDTEAFF

j_call: TRBJ1-4
clone_size: -
cdr3_length: 19
d_call: -
v_call: TRBV7-7
cdr3_nt: TGTGCTAGCAGCTGTGAGTCGTGGCAGGGGAGGGGGGATGGGGAAAAACTGTTTTTT
cdr3_aa: CASSCESWQGRGDGEKLFF

j_call: TRBJ2-1
clone_size: -
cdr3_length: 13
d_call: -
v_call: TRBV5-1
cdr3_nt: TGCGCCAGCAGCTTGGACAGAAACAATGAGCAGTTCTTC
cdr3_aa: CASSLDRNNEQFF

j_call: TRBJ1-1
clone_size: -
cdr3_length: 15
d_call: TRBD1
v_call: TRBV27
cdr3_nt: TGTGCCAGCAGTACTGGGACAGGGGTGAACACTGAAGCTTTCTTT
cdr3_aa: CASSTGTGVNTEAFF

j_call: TRBJ1-1
clone_size: few
cdr3_length: 16
d_call: -
v_call: TRBV7-9
cdr3_nt: TGTGCCAGCAGCCCGCCCGGGGTCATACTGAACACTGAAGCTTTCTTT
cdr3_aa: CASSPPGVILNTEAFF

j_call: TRBJ1-2
clone_size: -
cdr3_length: 14
d_call: -
v_call: TRBV21-1
cdr3_nt: TGTGCCAGCCGCCTTCCGACAGAGAACTATGGCTACACCTTC
cdr3_aa: CASRLPTENYGYTF

j_call: TRBJ2-1
clone_size: -
cdr3_length: 15
d_call: TRBD2
v_call: TRBV7-9
cdr3_nt: TGTGCCAGCAGCTTAGAACTAGCGGGAGACAATGAGCAGTTCTTC
cdr3_aa: CASSLELAGDNEQFF

j_call: TRBJ2-1
clone_size: -
cdr3_length: 13
d_call: -
v_call: TRBV6-5
cdr3_nt: TGTGCCAGCAGTTACGACAGGCACAATGAGCAGTTCTTC
cdr3_aa: CASSYDRHNEQFF

j_call: TRBJ2-1
clone_size: -
cdr3_length: 16
d_call: TRBD2
v_call: TRBV9
cdr3_nt: TGTGCCAGCAGCTCCCGACTAGCGGGATACTACAATGAGCAGTTCTTC
cdr3_aa: CASSSRLAGYYNEQFF

j_call: TRBJ2-1
clone_size: -
cdr3_length: 15
d_call: TRBD2
v_call: TRBV7-9
cdr3_nt: TGTGCCAGCAGCTTGACTAGCGGGAGAGAAAATGAGCAGTTCTTC
cdr3_aa: CASSLTSGRENEQFF

j_call: TRBJ1-2
clone_size: -
cdr3_length: 15
d_call: -
v_call: TRBV4-2
cdr3_nt: TGTGCCAGCAGCCCACCTGAGACCGACTCCTTGGGCTACACCTTC
cdr3_aa: CASSPPETDSLGYTF

j_call: TRBJ2-7
clone_size: -
cdr3_length: 12
d_call: -
v_call: TRBV7-9
cdr3_nt: TGTGCCAGCAGCTTAGACAGCCTCTCCCCGAACTTC
cdr3_aa: CASSLDSLSPNF

j_call: TRBJ2-3
clone_size: -
cdr3_length: 17
d_call: TRBD2
v_call: TRBV5-1
cdr3_nt: TGCGCCAGCAGTTCCGATAGCGGGAGGAGGGCGACAGATACGCAGTATTTT
cdr3_aa: CASSSDSGRRATDTQYF

j_call: TRBJ1-1
clone_size: -
cdr3_length: 16
d_call: -
v_call: TRBV5-1
cdr3_nt: TGCGCCAGCAGCCCTCAGCCCGGTCAGGGGAACACTGAAGCTTTCTTT
cdr3_aa: CASSPQPGQGNTEAFF

j_call: TRBJ1-1
clone_size: -
cdr3_length: 13
d_call: -
v_call: TRBV11-3
cdr3_nt: TGTGCCAGCAGCTTTTATCGGGACACTGAAGCTTTCTTT
cdr3_aa: CASSFYRDTEAFF

j_call: TRBJ1-1
clone_size: -
cdr3_length: 13
d_call: -
v_call: TRBV6-5
cdr3_nt: TGTGCCAGCAGTCTAGACAGGAACCTTGAAGCTTTCTTT
cdr3_aa: CASSLDRNLEAFF

j_call: TRBJ2-2
clone_size: -
cdr3_length: 16
d_call: TRBD2
v_call: TRBV9
cdr3_nt: TGTGCCAGCAGCGTAGGGGCGGGAGTTGTCACCGGGGAGCTGTTTTTT
cdr3_aa: CASSVGAGVVTGELFF

j_call: TRBJ1-4
clone_size: -
cdr3_length: 17
d_call: -
v_call: TRBV7-8
cdr3_nt: TGTGCCAGCAGCTTTTGGTATGGGACAACAACTAATGAAAAACTGTTTTTT
cdr3_aa: CASSFWYGTTTNEKLFF

j_call: TRBJ2-7
clone_size: -
cdr3_length: 15
d_call: TRBD2
v_call: TRBV5-1
cdr3_nt: TGCGCCAGCAGCTTGGCCGGGTTTAGCGGGTGGGAGCAGTACTTC
cdr3_aa: CASSLAGFSGWEQYF

j_call: TRBJ1-2
clone_size: few
cdr3_length: 14
d_call: TRBD1
v_call: TRBV6-5
cdr3_nt: TGTGCCAGCAGCCGCCGGGGACAGATATATGGCTACACCTTC
cdr3_aa: CASSRRGQIYGYTF

j_call: TRBJ1-2
clone_size: -
cdr3_length: 12
d_call: TRBD1
v_call: TRBV25-1
cdr3_nt: TGTGCCAGCACTGACAGGGTTCGCGGCTACACCTTC
cdr3_aa: CASTDRVRGYTF

j_call: TRBJ1-2
clone_size: -
cdr3_length: 15
d_call: -
v_call: TRBV19
cdr3_nt: TGTGCCAGTAGTATTGGGCCGCCGATAAACTATGGCTACACCTTC
cdr3_aa: CASSIGPPINYGYTF

j_call: TRBJ1-1
clone_size: few
cdr3_length: 13
d_call: -
v_call: TRBV6-5
cdr3_nt: TGTGCCAGCAGTTTGACAGGTTATACTGAAGCTTTCTTT
cdr3_aa: CASSLTGYTEAFF

j_call: TRBJ2-3
clone_size: few
cdr3_length: 13
d_call: -
v_call: TRBV7-2
cdr3_nt: TGTGCCAGCAGTTTAAGGGGGGGAGATACGCAGTATTTT
cdr3_aa: CASSLRGGDTQYF

j_call: TRBJ2-5
clone_size: -
cdr3_length: 15
d_call: -
v_call: TRBV27
cdr3_nt: TGTGCCAGCAGTTTATCCGGGCAGGGCGGAGAGACCCAGTACTTC
cdr3_aa: CASSLSGQGGETQYF

j_call: TRBJ1-2
clone_size: -
cdr3_length: 12
d_call: -
v_call: TRBV28
cdr3_nt: TGTGCCAGCAGTCTCTCCCTCGGGGGCTACACCTTC
cdr3_aa: CASSLSLGGYTF

j_call: TRBJ1-1
clone_size: few
cdr3_length: 16
d_call: -
v_call: TRBV9
cdr3_nt: TGTGCCAGCAGCGTAGTGGCCGGGAACATGGGTACTGAAGCTTTCTTT
cdr3_aa: CASSVVAGNMGTEAFF

j_call: TRBJ2-1
clone_size: few
cdr3_length: 15
d_call: TRBD1
v_call: TRBV7-6
cdr3_nt: TGTGCCAGCAGCTTAGCGACAGGGGGCAACAATGAGCAGTTCTTC
cdr3_aa: CASSLATGGNNEQFF

j_call: TRBJ2-2
clone_size: once
cdr3_length: 16
d_call: TRBD1
v_call: TRBV5-1
cdr3_nt: TGCGCCAGCAGCCCGGGACAGCTAATGAACACCGGGGAGCTGTTTTTT
cdr3_aa: CASSPGQLMNTGELFF